A single sample gave rise to the 29 T cell receptor beta chains below, sequenced in a study of cytotoxic CD8 clonotypes in ibrutinib-treated CLL. Using immunoSEQ multiplex PCR, the repertoire was profiled, and TCRdb retains in-frame clones only, with some absent. There are about 45,000 clones in the sample; under 80% occur only once, and around a fifth lies in the top ten. The sample was PBMCs, taken after 24 months of ibrutinib treatment. The source of these receptors is a human donor with chronic lymphocytic leukemia.

The CDR3 reads CAISDQRETQYF. The CDR3 DNA sequence: TGTGCCATCAGTGATCAAAGAGAGACCCAGTACTTC. J is TRBJ2-5 and V is TRBV10-3; D is undetermined. From germline, CDR1 is ENHRY and CDR2 SYGVKD. Between the trimmed V and J ends, which lost 3 bases and 4 bases, there was a span of 6 bases. There are 12 residues in the CDR3.

V and J are TRBV7-9 and TRBJ1-2; weak D call: TRBD1 (6 bases). Trimming shortened V by 5 bases and J by 4 bases, and 11 bases separated the two germline ends. CDR1 and CDR2 from the germline V gene are SEHNR and FQNEAQ (reference sequence). The CDR3 consists of 13 residues. CDR3 region: CASSEWGPYGYTF. CDR3 bases: TGTGCCAGCAGCGAGTGGGGGCCCTATGGCTACACCTTC.

The chain recombines TRBV5-1 with TRBJ2-1, with 11 positions matching TRBD1. The ends lost 4 bases at V and 6 bases at J; junction bases unmatched: 6. Germline V gene lookup returns CDR1 SGHRS and CDR2 YFSETQ. The CDR3 totals 15 residues. The CDR3 DNA reads TGCGCCAGCAGCGTCGGGACAGGGGGGCGCAATGAGCAGTTCTTC. The encoded protein is CASSVGTGGRNEQFF.

The chain joins TRBV11-1 to TRBJ1-2; tentative D call: TRBD1 (6 bases). This CDR3 is built from 15 residues. Germline values: CDR1 SGHAT, CDR2 FQDESV (reference sequence). Trimming removed 4 bases from V and 5 bases from J, with 17 bases in between. Here the CDR3 DNA reads TGTGCCAGCAGCTCTAATCCAGGGGCTCGGTATGGCTACACCTTC. This codes for CASSSNPGARYGYTF.

The V gene is TRBV7-2, the J gene TRBJ1-2; TRBD1 might be the D (6 bases). The germline V and J ends were trimmed by 1 base and 5 bases, with 20 bases remaining between them. This CDR3 has 17 amino acids. CDR1 is SGHTA, CDR2 FQGNSA, per germline. The CDR3 reads CASSLDIKDSSSYGYTF. DNA of the CDR3: TGTGCCAGCAGCTTAGACATCAAGGACAGCTCTTCATATGGCTACACCTTC.

The chain recombines TRBV15 with TRBJ1-2; D is undetermined. Between the trimmed V and J ends, which lost 0 bases and 5 bases, there was a span of 13 bases. CDR3 length: 15 amino acids. Germline V gene sequence: CDR1 LNHNV, CDR2 YYDKDF (reference sequence). Here the CDR3 reads CATSRDFKTLYGYTF. The CDR3 coding sequence is TGTGCCACCAGCAGAGATTTCAAGACCTTATATGGCTACACCTTC. Full variable domain (outside the CDR3, taken from reference TRBV15 and TRBJ1-2): DAMVIQNPRYQVTQFGKPVTLSCSQTLNHNVMYWYQQKSSQAPKLLFHYYDKDFNNEADTPDNFQSRRPNTSFCFLDIRSPGLGDTAMYLCATSRDFKTLYGYTFGSGTRLTVV.

This chain uses TRBV2 with TRBJ1-6, with TRBD1 matching over 7 bases. CDR1 is SNHLY and CDR2 is FYNNEI in the germline V gene. This CDR3 is 15 amino acids long. Trimming took 6 bases from V and 9 from J; bases not matched to a gene: 11. The CDR3 loop reads CASSVGQATSSPLHF. CDR3 nucleotide sequence: TGTGCCAGCAGCGTCGGACAGGCCACCAGTTCACCCCTCCACTTT.

Note on this clone: A much more abundant neighbour one base away suggests this may be a read error. The sample holds other DNA sequences that translate to the same CDR3. V usage is TRBV6-5 and J usage is TRBJ2-3; no definite D call. Looked up from germline, CDR1 is MNHEY and CDR2 is SVGAGI. V lost 4 bases, J lost 6 bases, and 8 bases lay in between. This CDR3 comprises 12 residues. The CDR3 DNA reads TGTGCCAGCAGTTCATACACGGATACGCAGTATTTT. As protein: CASSSYTDTQYF.

The rearrangement links TRBV6-5 to TRBJ2-3; TRBD1 aligns across 7 bases. V was clipped by 4 bases and J by 0 bases; unmatched bases: 1. The CDR3 contains 14 residues. The V gene's germline CDR1 is MNHEY and CDR2 SVGAGI. CDR3: CASSWDSSTDTQYF. CDR3 coding DNA: TGTGCCAGCAGTTGGGACAGTAGCACAGATACGCAGTATTTT.

The chain recombines TRBV11-2 with TRBJ2-3, with 14 bases that match TRBD2. The CDR3 sequence is 17 residues long. Trimming at V came to 2 bases and at J to 3 bases, leaving 4 bases not matched to a gene. Germline loops: CDR1 SGHAT, CDR2 FQNNGV. The chain's CDR3 is CASSLFRLAGGTDTQYF. The CDR3 DNA reads as TGTGCCAGCAGCTTATTCCGACTAGCGGGGGGGACAGATACGCAGTATTTT. Full variable domain (rest looked up from reference TRBV11-2 and TRBJ2-3): EAGVAQSPRYKIIEKRQSVAFWCNPISGHATLYWYQQILGQGPKLLIQFQNNGVVDDSQLPKDRFSAERLKGVDSTLKIQPAKLEDSAVYLCASSLFRLAGGTDTQYFGPGTRLTVL.

The genes are TRBV2 and TRBJ1-1; TRBD1 is a possible D gene (5 bases). Germline CDR1 reads SNHLY; CDR2 reads FYNNEI. CDR3 length: 13 residues. V lost 5 bases and J lost 1, with 8 bases in between. The CDR3 sequence: CASSLQANTEAFF. The DNA for the CDR3 is TGTGCCAGCAGTTTACAGGCGAACACTGAAGCTTTCTTT. The full variable domain, in which reference TRBV2 and TRBJ1-1 provide the parts outside the CDR3, is EPEVTQTPSHQVTQMGQEVILRCVPISNHLYFYWYRQILGQKVEFLVSFYNNEISEKSEIFDDQFSVERPDGSNFTLKIRSTKLEDSAMYFCASSLQANTEAFFGQGTRLTVV.

The chain links TRBV2 to TRBJ2-7; D is uncertain. V was trimmed by 5 bases and J by 4 bases, leaving 9 bases between them. The CDR3 length is 12 residues. Germline V gene lookup returns CDR1 SNHLY and CDR2 FYNNEI. CDR3 amino acids: CASSNSGYEQYF. CDR3 coding DNA: TGTGCCAGCAGTAACAGTGGGTACGAGCAGTACTTC.

The genes are TRBV7-8 and TRBJ2-7; possibly TRBD1 or TRBD2 for D (7 bases each). CDR1 is SGHVS, CDR2 FQNEAQ, per germline. Trimming shortened V by 5 bases and J by 9 bases, and 26 bases separated the two germline ends. This CDR3 contains 16 residues. CDR3 nucleotides: TGTGCCAGCAGCCCCGGGACAGCGGGACTGGGATTAGGGCAGTACTTC. This encodes CASSPGTAGLGLGQYF. Full variable domain (outside the CDR3, taken from reference TRBV7-8 and TRBJ2-7): GAGVSQSPRYKVAKRGQDVALRCDPISGHVSLFWYQQALGQGPEFLTYFQNEAQLDKSGLPSDRFFAERPEGSVSTLKIQRTQQEDSAVYLCASSPGTAGLGLGQYFGPGTRLTVT.

This chain joins TRBV5-1 and TRBJ2-7, with D maybe TRBD2 (6 bases). Germline assignment: CDR1 SGHRS and CDR2 YFSETQ. The CDR3 totals 15 residues. Trimming removed 0 bases from V and 8 bases from J, with 18 bases in between. DNA for the CDR3: TGCGCCAGCAGCTTGGACACCGGGGCGGGGTACCAGCAGTACTTC. Protein product: CASSLDTGAGYQQYF.

The chain carries TRBV5-5 and TRBJ1-1; D is uncertain. Germline V CDR1 and CDR2: SGHKS, YYEKEE (reference sequence). Trimming pared 2 bases from V and 7 bases from J, leaving 9 bases between. The CDR3 spans 12 residues. Here the CDR3 DNA reads TGTGCCAGCAGCTTCATCCGGGGTGAAGCTTTCTTT. Translating it yields CASSFIRGEAFF.

The chain couples TRBV7-9 to TRBJ2-3, with TRBD2 as a possible D gene (5 bases). This CDR3 has 16 residues. Germline V gives CDR1 SEHNR, CDR2 FQNEAQ (reference sequence). Trimming removed 6 bases from V and 0 bases from J, with 16 bases in between. The CDR3 is CASSPSSGASTDTQYF. The DNA of the CDR3 is TGTGCCAGCAGTCCGTCGAGCGGAGCTAGCACAGATACGCAGTATTTT.

The chain carries TRBV10-3 and TRBJ2-7; D remains unclear. V was trimmed by 6 bases and J by 0 bases, leaving 12 bases between them. This CDR3 contains 14 residues. Germline V gene lookup returns CDR1 ENHRY and CDR2 SYGVKD. The chain's CDR3 is CAIRDDSSSYEQYF. CDR3 nucleotides: TGTGCCATCAGGGATGACTCCAGCTCCTACGAGCAGTACTTC.

This clone is categorized as medium-sized (0.01 to 0.1%). The DNA of the CDR3 is TGCGCCAGCAGCTTAACAGGGGAGAATACGCAGTATTTT. Its translation: CASSLTGENTQYF. V is TRBV5-1 and J is TRBJ2-3, with 7 bases identical to TRBD1. V was clipped by 2 bases and J by 7 bases; unmatched bases: 4. The CDR3 has 13 amino acids. Looked up from germline, CDR1 is SGHRS and CDR2 is YFSETQ.

CDR3 sequence (DNA): TGTGCCTGGAGTGTGTGGGGAGGCTACACCTTC. As protein: CAWSVWGGYTF. The chain employs TRBV30 and TRBJ1-2, with D hard to call. Germline V gene lookup returns CDR1 GTSNPN and CDR2 SVGIG (reference sequence). Trimming removed 0 bases at V and 8 bases at J, with 7 bases between. There are 11 residues in the CDR3.

This clone has ten or more counts. The chain joins TRBV4-1 to TRBJ2-1, with D uncertain. The V gene lost 3 bases and the J gene lost 7 bases, with 13 bases spanning the gap. The CDR3 has 14 residues. Germline V gene data show CDR1 as MGHRA and CDR2 as YSYEKL. The CDR3 sequence is CASSHPPGVNEQFF. The CDR3 nucleotides are TGCGCCAGCAGCCATCCCCCTGGGGTAAATGAGCAGTTCTTC.

The rearrangement joins TRBV7-9 to TRBJ2-4; the match to TRBD1 covers 10 bases. This CDR3 region has 16 residues. Trimming took 3 bases from V and 2 from J; bases not matched to a gene: 4. Germline-derived CDR1 and CDR2 are SEHNR and FQNEAQ (reference sequence). The CDR3: CASSLGTGDTKNIQYF. CDR3 DNA sequence: TGTGCCAGCAGCTTGGGGACAGGGGATACCAAAAACATTCAGTACTTC.

V usage is TRBV10-2 and J usage is TRBJ1-1, with a tentative D call TRBD1 (5 bases). Germline CDR1 reads WSHSY; CDR2 reads SAAADI. Trimming took 7 bases from V and 0 from J, leaving 9 bases between them. The CDR3 consists of 13 residues. CDR3 amino acids: CASTTAVNTEAFF. The CDR3 DNA reads TGCGCCAGCACGACAGCCGTGAACACTGAAGCTTTCTTT.

This rearrangement joins TRBV2 to TRBJ2-7, with D unresolved. The CDR3 runs to 13 residues. V was shortened by 3 bases and J by 3 bases, with 9 bases between the two germline ends. Per the germline V gene, CDR1 is SNHLY and CDR2 is FYNNEI. CDR3 DNA sequence: TGTGCCAGCAGTGACGGGCGACACTACGAGCAGTACTTC. Encoded protein: CASSDGRHYEQYF.

J is TRBJ2-2 and V is TRBV11-1; no clear D gene. The V end lost 4 bases, the J end lost 4 bases, and 10 bases lay between the germline ends. Per germline, CDR1 SGHAT and CDR2 FQDESV (reference sequence). The CDR3 consists of 14 residues. The CDR3 loop is CASSSTLITGELFF. The CDR3 DNA sequence: TGTGCCAGCAGCTCTACCCTCATCACCGGGGAGCTGTTTTTT.

V and J are TRBV27 and TRBJ2-7, with 9 bases that match TRBD1. The V gene's germline CDR1 is MNHEY and CDR2 SMNVEV (reference sequence). Trimming removed 9 bases from V and 4 bases from J; junction bases left unmatched: 10. The CDR3 has 14 amino acids. The CDR3 protein is CASSPGQGRYEQYF. CDR3 in DNA: TGTGCCAGTAGCCCGGGACAGGGAAGGTACGAGCAGTACTTC.

The chain is built from TRBV6-1 and TRBJ1-2, with TRBD1 matching over 8 bases. Germline V lookup: CDR1 MNHNS, CDR2 SASEGT. CDR3 size: 14 residues. With 4 bases clipped from V and 2 bases from J, the junction kept 3 bases outside the gene matches. CDR3 in DNA: TGTGCCAGCAGTGCCGGACAGGGAAACTATGGCTACACCTTC. This translates into CASSAGQGNYGYTF.

The chain joins TRBV23-1 to TRBJ1-5; no definite D call. TRBV23-1 falls under the ORF class, with uncertain function. V was clipped by 0 bases and J by 0 bases, with 18 bases between them. This CDR3 region has 19 residues. CDR3 residues: CASSQSSTTDFHSNQPQHF. DNA of the CDR3: TGCGCCAGCAGTCAATCCAGCACGACTGATTTCCATAGCAATCAGCCCCAGCATTTT.

The V and J genes are TRBV6-1 and TRBJ1-5; D gene uncertain. The V and J ends lost 8 bases and 7 bases respectively, with 12 bases between them. Germline values: CDR1 MNHNS, CDR2 SASEGT. This CDR3 contains 12 residues. DNA of the CDR3: TGTGCCAGCGTTAGGGTCGGGCAGCCCCAGCATTTT. Protein product: CASVRVGQPQHF.

In this sample, this clone turned up once. The chain recombines TRBV10-3 with TRBJ1-1; no reliable D call. The germline V and J ends were trimmed by 10 bases and 3 bases, with 15 bases remaining between them. The CDR3 sequence is 13 residues long. Germline values: CDR1 ENHRY, CDR2 SYGVKD. CDR3 bases: TGTGCCACGGGTATAATTGGGGACACTGAAGCTTTCTTT. Its translation is CATGIIGDTEAFF.